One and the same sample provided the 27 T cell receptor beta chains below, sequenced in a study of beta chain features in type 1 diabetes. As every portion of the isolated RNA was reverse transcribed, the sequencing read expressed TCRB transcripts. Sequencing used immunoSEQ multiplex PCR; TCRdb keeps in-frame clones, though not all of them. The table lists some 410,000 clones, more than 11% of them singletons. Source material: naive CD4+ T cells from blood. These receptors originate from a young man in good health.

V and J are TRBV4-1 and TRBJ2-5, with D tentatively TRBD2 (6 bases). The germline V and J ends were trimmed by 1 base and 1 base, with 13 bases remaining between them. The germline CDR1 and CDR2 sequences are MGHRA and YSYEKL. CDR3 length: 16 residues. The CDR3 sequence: CASSQGGLLGQETQYF. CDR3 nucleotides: TGCGCCAGCAGCCAAGGGGGACTGCTAGGCCAAGAGACCCAGTACTTC.

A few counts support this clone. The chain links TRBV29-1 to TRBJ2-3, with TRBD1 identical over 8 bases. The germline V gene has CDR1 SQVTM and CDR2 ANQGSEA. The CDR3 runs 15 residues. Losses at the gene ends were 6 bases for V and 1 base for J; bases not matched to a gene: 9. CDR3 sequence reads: CSVRPQGAGTDTQYF. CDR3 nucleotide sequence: TGCAGCGTGAGACCCCAGGGGGCGGGCACAGATACGCAGTATTTT.

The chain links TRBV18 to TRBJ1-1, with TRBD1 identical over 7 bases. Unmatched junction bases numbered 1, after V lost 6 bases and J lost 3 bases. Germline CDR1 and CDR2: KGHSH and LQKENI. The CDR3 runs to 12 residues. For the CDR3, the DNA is TGTGCCAGCTCCAGGGGGGACACTGAAGCTTTCTTT. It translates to CASSRGDTEAFF.

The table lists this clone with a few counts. The DNA of the CDR3 is TGTGCCAGCAGTGAACCCATAGCCAAAAACATTCAGTACTTC. Its translation is CASSEPIAKNIQYF. The chain has TRBV2 and TRBJ2-4; D is undetermined. Germline-derived CDR1 and CDR2 are SNHLY and FYNNEI. This CDR3 region has 14 residues. V was trimmed by 2 bases and J by 0 bases, leaving 5 bases between them.

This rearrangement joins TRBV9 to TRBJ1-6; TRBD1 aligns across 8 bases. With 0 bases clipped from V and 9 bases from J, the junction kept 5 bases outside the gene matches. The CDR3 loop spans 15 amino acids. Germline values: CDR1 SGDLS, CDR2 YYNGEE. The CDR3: CASSVDPGGSSPLHF. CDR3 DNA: TGTGCCAGCAGCGTAGATCCAGGGGGCAGTTCACCCCTCCACTTT.

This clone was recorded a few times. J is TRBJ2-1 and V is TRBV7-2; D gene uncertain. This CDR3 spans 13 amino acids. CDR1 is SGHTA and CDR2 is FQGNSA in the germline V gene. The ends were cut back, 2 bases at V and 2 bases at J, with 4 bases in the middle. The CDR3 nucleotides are TGTGCCAGCAGCTTACCTACCTACAATGAGCAGTTCTTC. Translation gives CASSLPTYNEQFF.

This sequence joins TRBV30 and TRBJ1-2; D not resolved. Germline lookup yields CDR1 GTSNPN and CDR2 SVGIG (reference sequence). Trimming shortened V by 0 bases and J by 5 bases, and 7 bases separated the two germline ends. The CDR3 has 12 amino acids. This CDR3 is CAWSVTEYGYTF. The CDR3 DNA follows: TGTGCCTGGAGTGTAACCGAGTATGGCTACACCTTC. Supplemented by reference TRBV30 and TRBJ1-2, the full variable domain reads SQTIHQWPATLVQPVGSPLSLECTVEGTSNPNLYWYRQAAGRGLQLLFYSVGIGQISSEVPQNLSASRPQDRQFILSSKKLLLSDSGFYLCAWSVTEYGYTFGSGTRLTVV.

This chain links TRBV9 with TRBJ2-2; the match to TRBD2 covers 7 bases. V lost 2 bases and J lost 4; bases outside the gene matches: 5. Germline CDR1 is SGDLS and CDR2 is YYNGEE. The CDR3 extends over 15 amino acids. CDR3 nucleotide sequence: TGTGCCAGCAGCGTCGGCGGGAGCGTCACCGGGGAGCTGTTTTTT. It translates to CASSVGGSVTGELFF.

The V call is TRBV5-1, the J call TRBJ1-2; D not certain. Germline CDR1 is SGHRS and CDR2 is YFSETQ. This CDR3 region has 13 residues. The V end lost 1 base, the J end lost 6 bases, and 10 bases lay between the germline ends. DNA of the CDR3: TGCGCCAGCAGCTTGTCCCGGCAGCATGGCTACACCTTC. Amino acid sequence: CASSLSRQHGYTF.

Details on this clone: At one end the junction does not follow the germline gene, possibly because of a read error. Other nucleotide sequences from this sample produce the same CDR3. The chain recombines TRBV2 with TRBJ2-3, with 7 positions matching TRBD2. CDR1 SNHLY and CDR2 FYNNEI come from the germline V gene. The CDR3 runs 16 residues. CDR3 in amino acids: CASREVLAQLTDTQYF. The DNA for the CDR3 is TGTGCCAGCCGGGAGGTTTTAGCGCAACTCACAGATACACAGTATTTT.

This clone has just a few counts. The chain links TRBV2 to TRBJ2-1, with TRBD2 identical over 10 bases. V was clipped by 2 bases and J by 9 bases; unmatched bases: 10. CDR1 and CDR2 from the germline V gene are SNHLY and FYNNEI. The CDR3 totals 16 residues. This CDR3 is CASSEIPAGGPGEQFF. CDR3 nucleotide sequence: TGTGCCAGCAGTGAAATCCCAGCGGGAGGGCCGGGTGAGCAGTTCTTC.

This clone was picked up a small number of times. Here the CDR3 DNA reads TGTGCCAGCAGCTTCGGACAGGGGACGCGTAAGGACCACGAGCAGTACTTC. This codes for CASSFGQGTRKDHEQYF. The chain has TRBV7-9 and TRBJ2-7; TRBD1 matches at 9 bases. The germline gives CDR1 SEHNR, CDR2 FQNEAQ (reference sequence). The V segment lost 3 bases and the J segment 5 bases; nucleotides outside the gene matches: 14. The CDR3 length is 17 residues.

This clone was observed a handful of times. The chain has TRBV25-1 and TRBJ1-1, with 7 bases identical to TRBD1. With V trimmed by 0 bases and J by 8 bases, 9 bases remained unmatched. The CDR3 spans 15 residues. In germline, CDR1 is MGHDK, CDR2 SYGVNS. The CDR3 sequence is CASSEYGRQGREAFF. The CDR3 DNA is TGTGCCAGCAGTGAATACGGTCGACAGGGAAGGGAAGCTTTCTTT. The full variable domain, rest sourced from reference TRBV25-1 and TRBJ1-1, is EADIYQTPRYLVIGTGKKITLECSQTMGHDKMYWYQQDPGMELHLIHYSYGVNSTEKGDLSSESTVSRIRTEHFPLTLESARPSHTSQYLCASSEYGRQGREAFFGQGTRLTVV.

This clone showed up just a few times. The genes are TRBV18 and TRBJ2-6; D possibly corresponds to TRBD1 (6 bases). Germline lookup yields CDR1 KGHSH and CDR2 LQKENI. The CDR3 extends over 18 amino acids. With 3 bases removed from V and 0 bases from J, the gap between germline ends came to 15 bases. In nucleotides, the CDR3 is TGTGCCAGCTCACCCCCGGGACAACTAAACTCTGGGGCCAACGTCCTGACTTTC. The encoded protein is CASSPPGQLNSGANVLTF.

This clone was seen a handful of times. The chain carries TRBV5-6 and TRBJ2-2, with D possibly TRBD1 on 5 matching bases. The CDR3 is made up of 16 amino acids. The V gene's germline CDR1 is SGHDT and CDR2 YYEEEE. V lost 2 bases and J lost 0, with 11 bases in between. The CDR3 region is CASSFPAGPNTGELFF. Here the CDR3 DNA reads TGTGCCAGCAGCTTCCCGGCAGGGCCGAACACCGGGGAGCTGTTTTTT.

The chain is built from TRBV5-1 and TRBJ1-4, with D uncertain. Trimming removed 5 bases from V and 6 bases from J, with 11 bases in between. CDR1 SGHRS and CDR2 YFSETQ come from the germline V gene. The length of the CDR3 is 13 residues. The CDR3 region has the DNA TGCGCCAGCAGGGGCAGGAACGATGAAAAACTGTTTTTT. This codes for CASRGRNDEKLFF.

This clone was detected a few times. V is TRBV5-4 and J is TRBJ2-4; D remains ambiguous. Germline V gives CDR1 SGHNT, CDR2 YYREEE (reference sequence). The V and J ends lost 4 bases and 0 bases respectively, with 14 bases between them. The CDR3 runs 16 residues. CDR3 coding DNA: TGTGCCAGCAGCGCCGGCGCCACTCTAGCCAAAAACATTCAGTACTTC. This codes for CASSAGATLAKNIQYF. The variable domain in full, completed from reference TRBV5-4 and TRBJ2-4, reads ETGVTQSPTHLIKTRGQQVTLRCSSQSGHNTVSWYQQALGQGPQFIFQYYREEENGRGNFPPRFSGLQFPNYSSELNVNALELDDSALYLCASSAGATLAKNIQYFGAGTRLSVL.

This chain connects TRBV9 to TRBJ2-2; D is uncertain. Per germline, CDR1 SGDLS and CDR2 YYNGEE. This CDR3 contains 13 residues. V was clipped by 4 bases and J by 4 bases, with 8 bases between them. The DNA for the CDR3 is TGTGCCAGCAGCCGACTGATCACCGGGGAGCTGTTTTTT. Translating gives CASSRLITGELFF. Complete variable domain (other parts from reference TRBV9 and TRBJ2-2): DSGVTQTPKHLITATGQRVTLRCSPRSGDLSVYWYQQSLDQGLQFLIQYYNGEERAKGNILERFSAQQFPDLHSELNLSSLELGDSALYFCASSRLITGELFFGEGSRLTVL.

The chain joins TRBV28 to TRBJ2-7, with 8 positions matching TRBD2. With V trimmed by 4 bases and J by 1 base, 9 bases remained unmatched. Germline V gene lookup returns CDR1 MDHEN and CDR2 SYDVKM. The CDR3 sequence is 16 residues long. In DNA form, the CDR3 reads TGTGCCAGCAGTTCGCCGTGGCGGGAGGTGTCCTACGAGCAGTACGTC. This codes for CASSSPWREVSYEQYV.

Written as DNA, the CDR3 is TGTGCCAGCAGCATCGCCGCGGGGGCCTATGGCTACACCTTC. Amino acid sequence: CASSIAAGAYGYTF. This sequence joins TRBV7-9 and TRBJ1-2; D is perhaps TRBD1 (6 bases). Trimming cost V 5 bases and J 4 bases, with 14 bases left between them. This CDR3 is built from 14 residues. Germline CDR1 reads SEHNR; CDR2 reads FQNEAQ (reference sequence).

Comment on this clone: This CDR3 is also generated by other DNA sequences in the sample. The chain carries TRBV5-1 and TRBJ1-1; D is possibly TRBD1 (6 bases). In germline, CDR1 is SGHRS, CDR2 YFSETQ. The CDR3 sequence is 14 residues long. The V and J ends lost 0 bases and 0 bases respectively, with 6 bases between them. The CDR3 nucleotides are TGCGCCAGCAGCTTGGGGACAGTGAACACTGAAGCTTTCTTT. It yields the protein CASSLGTVNTEAFF.

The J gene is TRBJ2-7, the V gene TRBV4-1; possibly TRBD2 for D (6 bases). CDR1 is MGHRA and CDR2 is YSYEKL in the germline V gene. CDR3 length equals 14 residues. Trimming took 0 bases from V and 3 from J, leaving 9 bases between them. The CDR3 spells CASSQEEGLYEQYF. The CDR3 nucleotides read TGCGCCAGCAGCCAAGAGGAGGGCCTCTACGAGCAGTACTTC.

The CDR3 loop is CASSVAGVVETQYF. In nucleotides, the CDR3 is TGTGCCAGCAGTGTAGCGGGAGTGGTGGAGACCCAGTACTTC. V gene TRBV7-2 combines with J gene TRBJ2-5, with 9 bases identical to TRBD2. Germline assignment: CDR1 SGHTA and CDR2 FQGNSA. V lost 6 bases and J lost 5; bases outside the gene matches: 7. The CDR3 extends over 14 amino acids.

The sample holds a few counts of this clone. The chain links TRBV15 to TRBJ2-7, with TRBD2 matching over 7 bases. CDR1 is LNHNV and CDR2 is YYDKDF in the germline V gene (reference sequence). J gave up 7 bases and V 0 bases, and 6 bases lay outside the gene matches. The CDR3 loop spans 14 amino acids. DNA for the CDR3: TGTGCCACCAGCAGAGATAGGGCGGGAGTTGAGCAGTACGTC. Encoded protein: CATSRDRAGVEQYV.

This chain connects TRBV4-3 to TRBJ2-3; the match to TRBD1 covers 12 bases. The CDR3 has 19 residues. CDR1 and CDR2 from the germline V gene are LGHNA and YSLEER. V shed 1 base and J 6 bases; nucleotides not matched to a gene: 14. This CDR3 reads CASSQGPKPGQGAMDTQYF. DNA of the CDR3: TGCGCCAGCAGCCAAGGACCGAAACCGGGACAGGGGGCAATGGATACGCAGTATTTT.

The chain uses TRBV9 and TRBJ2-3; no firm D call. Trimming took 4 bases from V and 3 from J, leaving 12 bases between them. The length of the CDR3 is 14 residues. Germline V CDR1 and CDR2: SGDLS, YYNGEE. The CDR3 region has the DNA TGTGCCAGCAGCCCCACTCCCGGGACAGATACGCAGTATTTT. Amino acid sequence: CASSPTPGTDTQYF. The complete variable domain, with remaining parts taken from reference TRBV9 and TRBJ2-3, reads DSGVTQTPKHLITATGQRVTLRCSPRSGDLSVYWYQQSLDQGLQFLIQYYNGEERAKGNILERFSAQQFPDLHSELNLSSLELGDSALYFCASSPTPGTDTQYFGPGTRLTVL.

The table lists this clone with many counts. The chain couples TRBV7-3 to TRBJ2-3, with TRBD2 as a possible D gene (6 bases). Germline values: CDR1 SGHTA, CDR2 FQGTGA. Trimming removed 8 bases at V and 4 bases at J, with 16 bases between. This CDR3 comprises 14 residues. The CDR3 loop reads CASSPSRESDTQYF. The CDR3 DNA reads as TGTGCCAGCTCCCCCTCCCGGGAGTCAGATACGCAGTATTTT.